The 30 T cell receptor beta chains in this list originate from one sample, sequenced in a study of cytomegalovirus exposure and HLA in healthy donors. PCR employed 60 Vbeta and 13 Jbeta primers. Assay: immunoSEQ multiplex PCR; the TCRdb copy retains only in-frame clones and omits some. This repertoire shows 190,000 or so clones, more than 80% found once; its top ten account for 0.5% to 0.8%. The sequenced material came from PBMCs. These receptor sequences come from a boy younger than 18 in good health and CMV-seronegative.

The CDR3 DNA reads as TGTGCCAGCAGCGGGGACAGGTTAGTCCCCTACTATGGCTACACCTTC. Translated, it gives CASSGDRLVPYYGYTF. The rearrangement joins TRBV13 to TRBJ1-2; 8 positions agree with TRBD1. Per the germline V gene, CDR1 is PRHDT and CDR2 is FYEKMQ (reference sequence). J was trimmed by 3 bases and V by 5 bases; bases with no gene match: 11. This CDR3 has 16 amino acids.

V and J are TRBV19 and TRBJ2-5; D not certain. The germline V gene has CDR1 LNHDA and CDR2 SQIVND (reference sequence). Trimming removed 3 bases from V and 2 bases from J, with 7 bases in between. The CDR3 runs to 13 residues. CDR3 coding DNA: TGTGCCAGTAGTATGGGCAGACAAGAGACCCAGTACTTC. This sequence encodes CASSMGRQETQYF.

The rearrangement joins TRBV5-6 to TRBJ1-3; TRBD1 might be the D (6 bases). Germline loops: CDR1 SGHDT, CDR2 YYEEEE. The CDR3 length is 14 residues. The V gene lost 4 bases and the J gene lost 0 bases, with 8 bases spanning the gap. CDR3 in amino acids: CASSDRFSGNTIYF. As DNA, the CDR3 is TGTGCCAGCAGCGACAGGTTCTCTGGAAACACCATATATTTT.

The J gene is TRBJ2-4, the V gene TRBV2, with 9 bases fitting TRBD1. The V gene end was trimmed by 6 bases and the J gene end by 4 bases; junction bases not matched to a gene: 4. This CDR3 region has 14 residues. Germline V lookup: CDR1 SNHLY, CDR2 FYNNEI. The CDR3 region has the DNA TGTGCCAGCAGGGGGGGACAGGGAAAAAACATTCAGTACTTC. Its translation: CASRGGQGKNIQYF. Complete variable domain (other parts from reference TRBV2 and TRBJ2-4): EPEVTQTPSHQVTQMGQEVILRCVPISNHLYFYWYRQILGQKVEFLVSFYNNEISEKSEIFDDQFSVERPDGSNFTLKIRSTKLEDSAMYFCASRGGQGKNIQYFGAGTRLSVL.

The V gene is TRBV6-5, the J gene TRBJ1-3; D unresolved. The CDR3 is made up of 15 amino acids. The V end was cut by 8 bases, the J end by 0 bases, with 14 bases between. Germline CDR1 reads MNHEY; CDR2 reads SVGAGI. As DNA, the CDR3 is TGTGCCAGCCGTCGGGGAATCGGCTCTGGAAACACCATATATTTT. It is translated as CASRRGIGSGNTIYF.

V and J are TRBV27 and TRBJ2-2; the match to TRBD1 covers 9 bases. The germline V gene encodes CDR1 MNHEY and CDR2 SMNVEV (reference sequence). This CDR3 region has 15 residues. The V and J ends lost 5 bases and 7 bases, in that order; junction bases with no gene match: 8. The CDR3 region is CASSKGQGTIGELFF. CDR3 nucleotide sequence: TGTGCCAGCAGTAAGGGACAGGGTACGATCGGGGAGCTGTTTTTT.

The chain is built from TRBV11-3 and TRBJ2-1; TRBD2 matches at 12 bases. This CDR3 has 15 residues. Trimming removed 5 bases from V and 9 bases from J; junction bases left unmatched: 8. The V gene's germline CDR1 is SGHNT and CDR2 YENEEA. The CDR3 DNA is TGTGCCAGCAGCGTGACTAGCGGGAGTTTCACTGAGCAGTTCTTC. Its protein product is CASSVTSGSFTEQFF.

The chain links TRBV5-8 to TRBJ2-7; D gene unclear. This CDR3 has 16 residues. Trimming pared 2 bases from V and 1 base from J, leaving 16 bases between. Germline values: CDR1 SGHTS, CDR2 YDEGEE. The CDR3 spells CASSFGPDSFSYEQYF. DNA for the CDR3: TGTGCCAGCAGCTTTGGGCCAGATTCGTTTTCCTACGAGCAGTACTTC.

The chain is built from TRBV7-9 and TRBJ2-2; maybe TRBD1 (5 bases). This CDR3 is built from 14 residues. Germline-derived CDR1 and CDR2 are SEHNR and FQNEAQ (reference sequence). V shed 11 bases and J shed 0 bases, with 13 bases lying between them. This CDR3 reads CAGMGPANTGELFF. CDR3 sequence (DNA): TGTGCCGGGATGGGGCCCGCGAACACCGGGGAGCTGTTTTTT.

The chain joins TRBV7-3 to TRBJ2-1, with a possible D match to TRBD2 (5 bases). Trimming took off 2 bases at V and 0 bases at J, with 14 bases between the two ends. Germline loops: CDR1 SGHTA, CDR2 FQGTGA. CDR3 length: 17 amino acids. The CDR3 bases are TGTGCCAGCAGCTTAGCGTGGCCGGGGAGCTCCTACAATGAGCAGTTCTTC. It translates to CASSLAWPGSSYNEQFF.

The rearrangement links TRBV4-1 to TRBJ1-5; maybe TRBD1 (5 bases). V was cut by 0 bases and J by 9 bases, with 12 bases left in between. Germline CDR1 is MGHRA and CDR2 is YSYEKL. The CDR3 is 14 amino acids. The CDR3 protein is CASSQEDNRRPQHF. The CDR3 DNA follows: TGCGCCAGCAGCCAAGAGGACAACCGGCGGCCCCAGCATTTT.

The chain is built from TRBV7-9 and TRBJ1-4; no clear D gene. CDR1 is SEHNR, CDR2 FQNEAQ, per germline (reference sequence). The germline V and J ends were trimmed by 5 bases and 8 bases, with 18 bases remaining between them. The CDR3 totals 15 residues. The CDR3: CASSRNSGLSEKLFF. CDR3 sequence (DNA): TGTGCCAGCAGCCGTAACAGTGGTTTAAGCGAAAAACTGTTTTTT.

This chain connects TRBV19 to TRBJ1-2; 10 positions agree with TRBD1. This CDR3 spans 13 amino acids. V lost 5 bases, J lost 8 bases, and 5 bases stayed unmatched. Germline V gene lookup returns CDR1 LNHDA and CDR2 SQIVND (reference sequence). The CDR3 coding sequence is TGTGCCAGTAGTCTCCCGACAGGGGGCGGCTACACCTTC. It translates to CASSLPTGGGYTF.

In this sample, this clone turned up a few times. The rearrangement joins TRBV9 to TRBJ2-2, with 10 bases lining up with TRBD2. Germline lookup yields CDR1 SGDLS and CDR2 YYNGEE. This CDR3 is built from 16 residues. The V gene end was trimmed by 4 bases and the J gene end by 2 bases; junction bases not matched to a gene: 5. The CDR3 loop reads CASSNSGGSNTGELFF. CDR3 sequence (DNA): TGTGCCAGCAGCAATAGCGGGGGGTCTAACACCGGGGAGCTGTTTTTT.

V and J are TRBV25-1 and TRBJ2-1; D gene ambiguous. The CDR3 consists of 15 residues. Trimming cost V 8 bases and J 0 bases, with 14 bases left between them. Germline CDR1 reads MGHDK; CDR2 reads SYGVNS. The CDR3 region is CASQSGWSSYNEQFF. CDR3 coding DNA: TGTGCCAGCCAAAGTGGGTGGAGCTCCTACAATGAGCAGTTCTTC.

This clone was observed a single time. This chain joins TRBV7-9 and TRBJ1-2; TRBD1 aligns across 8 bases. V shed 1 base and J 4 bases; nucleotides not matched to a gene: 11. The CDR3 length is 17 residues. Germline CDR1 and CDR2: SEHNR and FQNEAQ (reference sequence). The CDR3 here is CASSLDTLSGGVYGYTF. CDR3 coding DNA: TGTGCCAGCAGCTTAGATACGCTGTCAGGGGGCGTCTATGGCTACACCTTC.

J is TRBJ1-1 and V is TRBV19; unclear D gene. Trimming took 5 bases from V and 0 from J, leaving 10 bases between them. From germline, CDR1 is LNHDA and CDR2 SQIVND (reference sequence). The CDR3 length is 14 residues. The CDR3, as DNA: TGTGCCAGTAGTCTTTCCAGGCTGAACACTGAAGCTTTCTTT. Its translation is CASSLSRLNTEAFF.

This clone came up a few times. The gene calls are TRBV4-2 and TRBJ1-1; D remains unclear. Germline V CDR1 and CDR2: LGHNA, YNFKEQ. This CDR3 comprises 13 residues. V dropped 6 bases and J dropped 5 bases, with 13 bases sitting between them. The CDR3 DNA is TGTGCCAGCAGGTACGAACGAGGGACTGAAGCTTTCTTT. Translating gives CASRYERGTEAFF.

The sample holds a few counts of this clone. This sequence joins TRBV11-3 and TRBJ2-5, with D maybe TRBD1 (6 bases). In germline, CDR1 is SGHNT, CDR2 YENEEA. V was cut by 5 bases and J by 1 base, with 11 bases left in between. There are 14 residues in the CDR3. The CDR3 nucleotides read TGTGCCAGCAGCCCGGGACACCTCCAAGAGACCCAGTACTTC. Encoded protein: CASSPGHLQETQYF.

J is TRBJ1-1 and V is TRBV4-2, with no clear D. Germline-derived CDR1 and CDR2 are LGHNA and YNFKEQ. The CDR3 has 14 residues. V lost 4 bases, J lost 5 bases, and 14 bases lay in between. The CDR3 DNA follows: TGTGCCAGCAGCCGCGCGGGAGGTGGAACTGAAGCTTTCTTT. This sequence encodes CASSRAGGGTEAFF.

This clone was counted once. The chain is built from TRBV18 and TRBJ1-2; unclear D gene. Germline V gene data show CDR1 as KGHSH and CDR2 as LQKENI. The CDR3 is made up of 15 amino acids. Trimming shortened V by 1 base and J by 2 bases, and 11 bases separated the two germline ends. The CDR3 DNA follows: TGTGCCAGCTCACCACAAGGGAGGGAAAACTATGGCTACACCTTC. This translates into CASSPQGRENYGYTF.

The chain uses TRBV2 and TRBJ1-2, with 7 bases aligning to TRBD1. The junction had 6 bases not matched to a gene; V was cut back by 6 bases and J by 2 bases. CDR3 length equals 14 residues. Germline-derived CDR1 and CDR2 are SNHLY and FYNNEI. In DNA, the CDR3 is TGTGCCAGCAGGCAGGGGGGCGGAAACTATGGCTACACCTTC. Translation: CASRQGGGNYGYTF.

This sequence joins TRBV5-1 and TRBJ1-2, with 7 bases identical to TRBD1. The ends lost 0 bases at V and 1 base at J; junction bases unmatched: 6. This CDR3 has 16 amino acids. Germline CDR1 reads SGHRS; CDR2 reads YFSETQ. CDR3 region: CASSLGPDRDNYGYTF. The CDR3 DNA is TGCGCCAGCAGCTTGGGGCCTGACAGGGATAACTATGGCTACACCTTC.

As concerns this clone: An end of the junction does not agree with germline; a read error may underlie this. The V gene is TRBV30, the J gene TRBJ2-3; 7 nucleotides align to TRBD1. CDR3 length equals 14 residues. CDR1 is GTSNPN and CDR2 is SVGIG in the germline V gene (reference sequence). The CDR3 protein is CAWSSDRSTDTRYF. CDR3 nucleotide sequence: TGTGCCTGGAGTTCGGACAGGAGCACAGATACGCGGTATTTT.

The CDR3 DNA sequence: TGTGCCAGCAGTGAAAGAGGTCTTTTCACAGATACGCAGTATTTT. This gives the protein CASSERGLFTDTQYF. V gene TRBV2 combines with J gene TRBJ2-3; D is unresolved. V gave up 2 bases and J gave up 2 bases, with 11 bases separating them. Germline assignment: CDR1 SNHLY and CDR2 FYNNEI. The CDR3 is 15 amino acids.

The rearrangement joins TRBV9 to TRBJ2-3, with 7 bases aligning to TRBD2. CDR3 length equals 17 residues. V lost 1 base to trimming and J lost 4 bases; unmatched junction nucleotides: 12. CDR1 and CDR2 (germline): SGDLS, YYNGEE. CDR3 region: CASSVSQGGEGPDTQYF. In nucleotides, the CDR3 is TGTGCCAGCAGCGTAAGCCAGGGAGGGGAGGGCCCAGATACGCAGTATTTT.

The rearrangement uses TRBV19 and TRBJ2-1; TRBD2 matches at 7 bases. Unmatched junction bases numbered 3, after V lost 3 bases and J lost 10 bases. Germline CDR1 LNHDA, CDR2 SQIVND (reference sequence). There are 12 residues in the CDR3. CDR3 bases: TGTGCCAGTAGTATTGACGGGAGGGAGCAGTTCTTC. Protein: CASSIDGREQFF.

CDR3 bases: TGTGCCAGCAGCTTGCCCGTTAGGGACAGGGGTTCCGAGCAGTACTTC. Its protein product is CASSLPVRDRGSEQYF. This chain connects TRBV5-5 to TRBJ2-5, with 10 bases aligning to TRBD1. The assigned J gene may be wrong: the sequence end matches TRBJ2-7 better. The CDR3 runs to 16 residues. Germline assignment: CDR1 SGHKS and CDR2 YYEKEE (reference sequence).

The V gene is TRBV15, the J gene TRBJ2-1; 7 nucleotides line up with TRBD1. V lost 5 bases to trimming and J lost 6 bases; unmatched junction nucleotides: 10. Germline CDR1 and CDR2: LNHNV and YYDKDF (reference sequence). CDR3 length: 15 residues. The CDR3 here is CATSARGGHSNEQFF. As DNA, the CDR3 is TGTGCCACCAGCGCCCGAGGGGGCCATAGCAATGAGCAGTTCTTC.

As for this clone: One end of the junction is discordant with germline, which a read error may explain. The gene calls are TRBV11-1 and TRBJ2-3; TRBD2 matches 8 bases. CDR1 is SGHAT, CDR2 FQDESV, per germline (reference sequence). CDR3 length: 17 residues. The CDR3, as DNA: TGTGCCTGCAGCTCCCCCCGGGAAGCGGGAGGCACAGATACGCAGTATTTT. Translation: CACSSPREAGGTDTQYF.